Following are 6 T cell receptor beta chains from one sample sequenced in a study of T cell responses to AZD1222 COVID-19 vaccine. The repertoire was sequenced with immunoSEQ multiplex PCR; TCRdb's copy has only in-frame clones and lacks some. The sample records approximately 70,000 clones, around 85% being singletons. The sample here was peripheral blood, taken on day 0 of AZD1222 vaccination. These receptors came from an adult in good health.

J is TRBJ1-2 and V is TRBV6-6; no definite D call. Per germline, CDR1 MNHNY and CDR2 SVGAGI (reference sequence). This CDR3 is 14 amino acids long. Deletions cut 5 bases from V and 0 bases from J, with 10 bases between. The CDR3 spells CASSVYGANYGYTF. The CDR3 DNA follows: TGTGCCAGCAGTGTCTACGGAGCTAACTATGGCTACACCTTC.

The rearrangement links TRBV7-9 to TRBJ2-1, with a weak D call TRBD2 (6 bases). Trimming took 2 bases from V and 4 from J, leaving 15 bases between them. This CDR3 comprises 16 residues. CDR1 SEHNR and CDR2 FQNEAQ come from the germline V gene (reference sequence). The CDR3 DNA sequence: TGTGCCAGCAGCTTAATTTCTGGCGGGAAATACAATGAGCAGTTCTTC. Amino acid sequence: CASSLISGGKYNEQFF.

The CDR3 region has the DNA TGTGCCAGCAGGTTCGCTGGGGCCAACGTCCTGACTTTC. Translating it yields CASRFAGANVLTF. The V gene is TRBV6-5, the J gene TRBJ2-6; D is unresolved. Germline CDR1 MNHEY, CDR2 SVGAGI. V was trimmed by 6 bases and J by 2 bases, leaving 5 bases between them. The CDR3 totals 13 residues.

V gene TRBV30 combines with J gene TRBJ1-6; tentatively, D is TRBD1 (5 bases). CDR3 length: 13 amino acids. CDR1 GTSNPN and CDR2 SVGIG come from the germline V gene (reference sequence). V was trimmed by 5 bases and J by 3 bases, leaving 8 bases between them. For the CDR3, the DNA is TGTGCCTGGCGGGGGGACTATAATTCACCCCTCCACTTT. Translated: CAWRGDYNSPLHF.

The chain links TRBV7-2 to TRBJ1-2; TRBD1 is a possible D gene (6 bases). Looked up from germline, CDR1 is SGHTA and CDR2 is FQGNSA. The ends were cut back, 3 bases at V and 4 bases at J, with 15 bases in the middle. This CDR3 contains 15 residues. The CDR3, as DNA: TGTGCCAGCAGCTTGGCACGGGGGCCAGGCTATGGCTACACCTTC. Amino acids: CASSLARGPGYGYTF. Using reference TRBV7-2 and TRBJ1-2 for the parts outside the CDR3, the full variable domain is GAGVSQSPSNKVTEKGKDVELRCDPISGHTALYWYRQSLGQGLEFLIYFQGNSAPDKSGLPSDRFSAERTGGSVSTLTIQRTQQEDSAVYLCASSLARGPGYGYTFGSGTRLTVV.

As DNA, the CDR3 is TGTGCCAGCAGCTTAGCGGGAGCTAACACCGGGGAGCTGTTTTTT. This translates into CASSLAGANTGELFF. V and J are TRBV5-4 and TRBJ2-2; 8 nucleotides line up with TRBD2. The CDR3 loop spans 15 amino acids. V lost 2 bases, J lost 2 bases, and 2 bases stayed unmatched. CDR1 and CDR2 from the germline V gene are SGHNT and YYREEE (reference sequence).